A single sample gave rise to the 19 T cell receptor beta chains below, sequenced in a study of cytomegalovirus exposure and HLA in healthy donors. Primers: 60 Vbeta forward and 13 Jbeta reverse. Generated by immunoSEQ multiplex PCR, the TCRdb table keeps only in-frame clones and is missing some. The sample contains a few hundred thousand clones, about 83% of which appear only once. Sequencing input: PBMCs. The receptors stem from a woman aged 40 to 55 in good health and CMV-seropositive.

V usage is TRBV13 and J usage is TRBJ2-7; possible D gene TRBD2, 6 bases. The CDR3 consists of 15 residues. Germline V CDR1 and CDR2: PRHDT, FYEKMQ (reference sequence). V was cut by 1 base and J by 3 bases, with 13 bases left in between. CDR3 sequence reads: CASSLVPSANYEQYF. The CDR3 DNA is TGTGCCAGCAGCTTAGTTCCTAGCGCGAACTACGAGCAGTACTTC. The full variable domain, with the rest looked up from reference TRBV13 and TRBJ2-7, is AAGVIQSPRHLIKEKRETATLKCYPIPRHDTVYWYQQGPGQDPQFLISFYEKMQSDKGSIPDRFSAQQFSDYHSELNMSSLELGDSALYFCASSLVPSANYEQYFGPGTRLTVT.

J is TRBJ2-5 and V is TRBV19, with D unclear. Gene TRBJ2-7 matches the end of the DNA better, so the J call may be wrong. CDR1 and CDR2 (germline): LNHDA, SQIVND (reference sequence). This CDR3 is built from 11 residues. The CDR3 nucleotides read TGTGCCAGTAGTACCGCGAACGAGCAGTACTTC. The encoded protein is CASSTANEQYF.

CDR3 coding DNA: TGCAGCGTTGAAATTTATGCGGGAGCTGGCTACAATGAGCAGTTCTTC. It translates to CSVEIYAGAGYNEQFF. The chain uses TRBV29-1 and TRBJ2-1, with TRBD2 matching 7 bases. The V segment lost 2 bases and the J segment 3 bases; nucleotides outside the gene matches: 10. The CDR3 extends over 16 amino acids. Looked up from germline, CDR1 is SQVTM and CDR2 is ANQGSEA.

This chain links TRBV5-1 with TRBJ2-4; 9 nucleotides align to TRBD1. J lost 7 bases, V lost 3 bases, and 8 bases had no gene match. The germline V gene encodes CDR1 SGHRS and CDR2 YFSETQ. This CDR3 comprises 15 residues. The CDR3 loop is CASSSTGTGINIQYF. CDR3 nucleotide sequence: TGCGCCAGCAGCTCAACCGGGACAGGGATTAACATTCAGTACTTC.

The J gene is TRBJ2-5, the V gene TRBV5-6, with D possibly TRBD1 on 5 matching bases. Germline V gives CDR1 SGHDT, CDR2 YYEEEE. Between the trimmed V and J ends, which lost 2 bases and 0 bases, there was a span of 14 bases. The CDR3 is 16 amino acids. The CDR3 is CASSFWGGADQETQYF. As DNA, the CDR3 is TGTGCCAGCAGCTTCTGGGGTGGGGCGGACCAAGAGACCCAGTACTTC.

The V call is TRBV7-3, the J call TRBJ2-3, with 7 bases matching TRBD2. Unmatched junction bases numbered 11, after V lost 7 bases and J lost 4 bases. The germline V gene has CDR1 SGHTA and CDR2 FQGTGA. The CDR3 contains 15 residues. CDR3 sequence: CASTPSAGEADTQYF. CDR3 sequence (DNA): TGTGCCAGCACCCCCAGCGCGGGGGAGGCAGATACGCAGTATTTT.

In this sample, this clone turned up once. The chain joins TRBV11-2 to TRBJ2-7; D may be TRBD1 (6 bases). CDR3 size: 14 residues. V lost 2 bases to trimming and J lost 5 bases, with 13 bases between them. Germline lookup yields CDR1 SGHAT and CDR2 FQNNGV. The CDR3 DNA reads TGTGCCAGCAGCTTAACACAGGGCCCCCACGAGCAGTACTTC. Amino acids: CASSLTQGPHEQYF.

DNA for the CDR3: TGTGCCAGCAGCCTAGAGACTAGCGAGATTTACGAGCAGTACTTC. Translating gives CASSLETSEIYEQYF. This chain links TRBV7-2 with TRBJ2-7; 8 bases line up with TRBD2. The V gene end was trimmed by 5 bases and the J gene end by 4 bases; junction bases not matched to a gene: 10. The CDR3 is made up of 15 amino acids. Germline values: CDR1 SGHTA, CDR2 FQGNSA.

This sequence joins TRBV4-3 and TRBJ1-3, with 9 bases identical to TRBD1. V lost 4 bases to trimming and J lost 4 bases; unmatched junction nucleotides: 5. Germline CDR1 LGHNA, CDR2 YSLEER. CDR3 size: 15 residues. CDR3 protein: CASSPYTGGGNTIYF. The CDR3, as DNA: TGCGCCAGCAGCCCTTACACAGGGGGCGGAAACACCATATATTTT.

The chain links TRBV2 to TRBJ2-1; 10 bases agree with TRBD2. With 7 bases clipped from V and 0 bases from J, the junction kept 6 bases outside the gene matches. Germline V gives CDR1 SNHLY, CDR2 FYNNEI. CDR3 length: 16 residues. CDR3 DNA: TGTGCCAGCATTCTAGCGGGGGAAAGCTCCTACAATGAGCAGTTCTTC. It specifies CASILAGESSYNEQFF.

This chain links TRBV30 with TRBJ2-5, with D perhaps matching TRBD2 (6 bases). Trimming shortened V by 0 bases and J by 9 bases, and 14 bases separated the two germline ends. Germline V CDR1 and CDR2: GTSNPN, SVGIG (reference sequence). The CDR3 runs to 13 residues. This chain's CDR3 is CAWSVPPREAQYF. The CDR3 nucleotides read TGTGCCTGGAGTGTACCGCCGAGGGAGGCCCAGTACTTC.

The chain carries TRBV30 and TRBJ1-1, with D tentatively TRBD1 (6 bases). Germline V gene lookup returns CDR1 GTSNPN and CDR2 SVGIG (reference sequence). V lost 8 bases, J lost 1 base, and 20 bases lay in between. CDR3 length: 15 amino acids. The DNA for the CDR3 is TGTGCCAGTACCCGGGGGGCGGTTGGGAACACTGAAGCTTTCTTT. Its protein product is CASTRGAVGNTEAFF.

The chain combines TRBV15 with TRBJ1-6; possible D gene TRBD1, 5 bases. Trimming took 7 bases from V and 10 from J, leaving 14 bases between them. Per germline, CDR1 LNHNV and CDR2 YYDKDF (reference sequence). The CDR3 length is 13 residues. The CDR3 coding sequence is TGTGCCACCAACCTTGACAGTCGCTCACCCCTCCACTTT. It codes for CATNLDSRSPLHF.

This chain uses TRBV9 with TRBJ2-2; 10 bases align to TRBD1. Germline trimming cut 0 bases from V and 4 bases from J; bases unmatched to any gene: 0. Germline values: CDR1 SGDLS, CDR2 YYNGEE. The CDR3 spans 15 residues. CDR3 DNA sequence: TGTGCCAGCAGCGTAGGGACAGGGGGCACCGGGGAGCTGTTTTTT. Translation: CASSVGTGGTGELFF.

The chain links TRBV15 to TRBJ2-1; 10 positions match TRBD2. V trimming: 6 bases; J trimming: 5 bases; junction bases outside the gene matches: 4. Germline V gene lookup returns CDR1 LNHNV and CDR2 YYDKDF (reference sequence). The CDR3 totals 14 residues. CDR3 amino acids: CATSSGRQHNEQFF. The CDR3 coding sequence is TGTGCCACCAGTAGCGGGAGGCAACACAATGAGCAGTTCTTC.

The chain combines TRBV30 with TRBJ2-3; TRBD1 might be the D (6 bases). The CDR3 has 11 amino acids. V shed 4 bases and J shed 7 bases, with 9 bases lying between them. Germline V CDR1 and CDR2: GTSNPN, SVGIG (reference sequence). The CDR3 sequence is CAWTTGNTQYF. The CDR3 DNA reads as TGTGCCTGGACTACAGGGAATACGCAGTATTTT.

Notes on this clone: Other DNA sequences in the sample encode the same CDR3. The gene calls are TRBV7-2 and TRBJ2-7; no clear D. CDR3 size: 11 residues. V dropped 5 bases and J dropped 3 bases, with 5 bases sitting between them. The V gene's germline CDR1 is SGHTA and CDR2 FQGNSA. The CDR3 protein is CASSSHYEQYF. The CDR3 DNA reads TGTGCCAGCAGCAGCCACTACGAGCAGTACTTC.

V is TRBV5-1 and J is TRBJ2-3; 12 bases line up with TRBD2. The CDR3 covers 18 residues. Germline CDR1 is SGHRS and CDR2 is YFSETQ. The V segment lost 4 bases and the J segment 4 bases; nucleotides outside the gene matches: 13. CDR3 coding DNA: TGCGCCAGCAGCGGGGGCGGACTAGCGGGAATCTTTGCAGATACGCAGTATTTT. Amino acid sequence: CASSGGGLAGIFADTQYF.

The chain links TRBV5-1 to TRBJ2-3; 7 bases map to TRBD2. The J segment lost 0 bases and the V segment lost 1 base, leaving 2 bases of the junction unmatched. The germline CDR1 and CDR2 sequences are SGHRS and YFSETQ. The CDR3 loop spans 15 amino acids. The CDR3, as DNA: TGCGCCAGCAGCTTGACTAGCGTGAGCACAGATACGCAGTATTTT. Translating it yields CASSLTSVSTDTQYF.